Below, one T cell receptor beta chain is given with its context. These data are taken from a study of cytomegalovirus exposure and HLA in healthy donors. The CDR3 is 15 amino acids. The V and J ends lost 4 bases and 4 bases respectively, with 14 bases between them. Looked up from germline, CDR1 is MDHEN and CDR2 is SYDVKM. 60 Vbeta and 13 Jbeta primers were used in PCR. TCRdb keeps only in-frame clones here, not all; method: immunoSEQ multiplex PCR. The sample includes around 150,000 clones, around 80% seen only once; the top ten take less than 2%. Sequencing used PBMCs. The V and J genes are TRBV28 and TRBJ2-1; D might be TRBD2 (6 bases). The sequence came from a man aged 18 to 35 in good health and CMV-seronegative. The CDR3 loop is CASSSPGLGYNEQFF. In nucleotides, the CDR3 is TGTGCCAGCAGTTCCCCGGGACTGGGTTACAATGAGCAGTTCTTC.